These 22 T cell receptor beta chains were all obtained from the same sample, sequenced in a study of HIV-infected patients and healthy controls. TCRdb reprocessed the 5' RACE reads via MiXCR and lists one record per CDR3 protein. The table records around 18,000 distinct CDR3 sequences, roughly 17% of them present only once. The sample taken for sequencing was CD8+ T cells from blood. These receptors all come from a human donor in good health.

Ten or more counts support this clonotype. This sequence joins TRBV6-5 and TRBJ1-1; D uncertain. With 2 bases removed from V and 1 base from J, the gap between germline ends came to 8 bases. The CDR3 loop spans 14 amino acids. Germline assignment: CDR1 MNHEY and CDR2 SVGAGI. For the CDR3, the DNA is TGTGCCAGCAGTTACAAACTGCCGAACACTGAAGCTTTCTTT. The encoded protein is CASSYKLPNTEAFF.

This clonotype is termed medium-sized (0.01 to 0.1%). The V and J genes are TRBV15 and TRBJ2-3; TRBD2 is a possible D gene (6 bases). The CDR3 has 16 residues. CDR1 and CDR2 (germline): LNHNV, YYDKDF (reference sequence). Trimming removed 5 bases at V and 3 bases at J, with 18 bases between. CDR3 sequence reads: CATSGMQMAGTDTQYF. CDR3 nucleotides: TGTGCCACCAGCGGGATGCAAATGGCGGGAACAGATACGCAGTATTTT. Supplemented by reference TRBV15 and TRBJ2-3, the full variable domain reads DAMVIQNPRYQVTQFGKPVTLSCSQTLNHNVMYWYQQKSSQAPKLLFHYYDKDFNNEADTPDNFQSRRPNTSFCFLDIRSPGLGDTAMYLCATSGMQMAGTDTQYFGPGTRLTVL.

Only a few counts were recorded for this clonotype. The V call is TRBV6-2 or TRBV6-3, the J call TRBJ2-1, with D possibly being TRBD1 (7 bases). CDR1 is MNHEY, CDR2 SVGEGT, per germline. The V end was cut by 7 bases, the J end by 0 bases, with 10 bases between. This CDR3 contains 14 residues. The CDR3 is CASTEGASYNEQFF. CDR3 bases: TGTGCCAGCACGGAGGGGGCCTCCTACAATGAGCAGTTCTTC.

This clonotype was observed a handful of times. The chain employs TRBV7-9 and TRBJ1-6; TRBD1 matches at 8 bases. With 5 bases clipped from V and 8 bases from J, the junction kept 8 bases outside the gene matches. The CDR3 loop spans 15 amino acids. Germline CDR1 and CDR2: SEHNR and FQNEAQ (reference sequence). CDR3 sequence reads: CASSMTGQGYSPLHF. The DNA of the CDR3 is TGTGCCAGCAGCATGACCGGACAGGGCTATTCACCCCTCCACTTT.

The J gene is TRBJ1-5, the V gene TRBV24-1, with D possibly being TRBD1 (5 bases). Germline CDR1 is KGHDR and CDR2 is SFDVKD. The V and J ends lost 4 bases and 3 bases respectively, with 15 bases between them. The CDR3 totals 16 residues. The CDR3 DNA follows: TGTGCCACCAGTGAAGGAGGGGAGAGTTTCAATCAGCCCCAGCATTTT. Its protein product is CATSEGGESFNQPQHF.

The chain joins TRBV4-2 to TRBJ1-1; TRBD1 matches at 7 bases. The length of the CDR3 is 15 residues. Germline V gene lookup returns CDR1 LGHNA and CDR2 YNFKEQ. Trimming removed 4 bases from V and 7 bases from J; junction bases left unmatched: 12. This chain's CDR3 is CASSLPERGQGEAFF. Here the CDR3 DNA reads TGTGCCAGCAGCCTGCCTGAGAGGGGGCAGGGTGAAGCTTTCTTT.

This clonotype was counted between two and nine times. This chain links TRBV30 with TRBJ1-5, with unresolved D. The length of the CDR3 is 13 residues. From germline, CDR1 is GTSNPN and CDR2 SVGIG (reference sequence). Trimming pared 1 base from V and 10 bases from J, leaving 14 bases between. The DNA for the CDR3 is TGTGCCTGGAGTGCGACTGAGATCAGCCCCCAGCATTTT. This encodes CAWSATEISPQHF.

V gene TRBV7-9 combines with J gene TRBJ1-1; a weak D match, TRBD1 (5 bases). Germline V gene lookup returns CDR1 SEHNR and CDR2 FQNEAQ (reference sequence). CDR3 length: 12 residues. V was pared by 3 bases and J by 6 bases, with 8 bases between. CDR3 sequence: CASSFGDAEAFF. The CDR3 coding sequence is TGTGCCAGCAGCTTTGGGGACGCTGAAGCTTTCTTT.

This clonotype was observed at least ten times. The chain couples TRBV28 to TRBJ1-4; 7 nucleotides match TRBD1. This CDR3 is built from 14 residues. The V gene end was trimmed by 5 bases and the J gene end by 5 bases; junction bases not matched to a gene: 5. Germline lookup yields CDR1 MDHEN and CDR2 SYDVKM. This chain's CDR3 is CASSPQGWNEKLFF. The CDR3 coding sequence is TGTGCCAGCAGTCCACAGGGGTGGAATGAAAAACTGTTTTTT. Looking up the rest from reference TRBV28 and TRBJ1-4 gives the full variable domain: DVKVTQSSRYLVKRTGEKVFLECVQDMDHENMFWYRQDPGLGLRLIYFSYDVKMKEKGDIPEGYSVSREKKERFSLILESASTNQTSMYLCASSPQGWNEKLFFGSGTQLSVL.

This clonotype was counted ten times or more. The rearrangement links TRBV7-8 to TRBJ1-1, with 7 bases fitting TRBD1. The CDR3 totals 15 residues. Losses at the gene ends were 1 base for V and 7 bases for J; bases not matched to a gene: 9. CDR1 and CDR2 from the germline V gene are SGHVS and FQNEAQ. The CDR3 reads CASSLGGGGTNEAFF. As DNA, the CDR3 is TGTGCCAGCAGCTTAGGTGGAGGGGGCACGAATGAAGCTTTCTTT.

This clonotype was recorded a few times. The chain joins TRBV25-1 to TRBJ2-3, with 9 bases lining up with TRBD1. The length of the CDR3 is 16 residues. In germline, CDR1 is MGHDK, CDR2 SYGVNS. The V and J ends lost 4 bases and 6 bases, in that order; junction bases with no gene match: 11. This chain's CDR3 is CASSVGTGLFSDTQYF. DNA for the CDR3: TGTGCCAGCAGTGTAGGGACAGGGTTATTTTCTGATACGCAGTATTTT. The full variable domain, with the rest looked up from reference TRBV25-1 and TRBJ2-3, is EADIYQTPRYLVIGTGKKITLECSQTMGHDKMYWYQQDPGMELHLIHYSYGVNSTEKGDLSSESTVSRIRTEHFPLTLESARPSHTSQYLCASSVGTGLFSDTQYFGPGTRLTVL.

The rearrangement links TRBV19 to TRBJ2-3; D call uncertain. V lost 1 base and J lost 3, with 11 bases in between. CDR1 is LNHDA and CDR2 is SQIVND in the germline V gene (reference sequence). This CDR3 region has 15 residues. This chain's CDR3 is CASSIVAELTDTQYF. As DNA, the CDR3 is TGTGCCAGTAGTATAGTGGCAGAACTGACAGATACGCAGTATTTT.

This clonotype is deemed large. The chain carries TRBV28 and TRBJ2-5; D may match TRBD1 or TRBD2 (6 bases each). The V gene's germline CDR1 is MDHEN and CDR2 SYDVKM. Trimming removed 6 bases at V and 3 bases at J, with 8 bases between. The CDR3 runs to 12 residues. The CDR3 protein is CASRGGKETQYF. For the CDR3, the DNA is TGTGCCAGCAGAGGGGGGAAAGAGACCCAGTACTTC.

This clonotype was seen ten or more times. The V call is TRBV7-9, the J call TRBJ1-5, with TRBD1 as a possible D gene (5 bases). Trimming removed 7 bases at V and 2 bases at J, with 9 bases between. The germline CDR1 and CDR2 sequences are SEHNR and FQNEAQ (reference sequence). The CDR3 totals 13 residues. The CDR3 loop is CASTIGGNQPQHF. DNA of the CDR3: TGTGCCAGCACAATAGGGGGCAATCAGCCCCAGCATTTT.

The genes are TRBV20-1 and TRBJ1-2, with D hard to call. The CDR3 is 15 residues long. The germline CDR1 and CDR2 sequences are DFQATT and SNEGSKA (reference sequence). V was clipped by 0 bases and J by 2 bases, with 13 bases between them. The CDR3 region is CSARDEGNPNYGYTF. For the CDR3, the DNA is TGCAGTGCTAGAGATGAAGGGAATCCGAACTATGGCTACACCTTC.

This clonotype was counted many times. The chain is built from TRBV28 and TRBJ1-5, with D maybe TRBD1 (5 bases). V was cut by 4 bases and J by 5 bases, with 12 bases left in between. Germline CDR1 reads MDHEN; CDR2 reads SYDVKM. The CDR3 has 14 amino acids. CDR3 DNA sequence: TGTGCCAGCAGTTCGGGTGTGGGGGATCAGCCCCAGCATTTT. Its translation is CASSSGVGDQPQHF.

The chain recombines TRBV4-2 with TRBJ2-1; 7 nucleotides match TRBD2. V shed 4 bases and J 7 bases; nucleotides not matched to a gene: 10. Germline-derived CDR1 and CDR2 are LGHNA and YNFKEQ. The CDR3 extends over 15 amino acids. The CDR3 region is CASSPTQGAGNEQFF. DNA of the CDR3: TGTGCCAGCAGCCCTACCCAGGGAGCGGGGAATGAGCAGTTCTTC.

The sample holds many counts of this clonotype. The chain joins TRBV3-1 to TRBJ2-1; D gene uncertain. Trimming removed 1 base from V and 6 bases from J, with 7 bases in between. Germline V gene data show CDR1 as LGHDT and CDR2 as YNNKEL (reference sequence). This CDR3 is 13 amino acids long. CDR3 DNA: TGTGCCAGCAGCCAAGCCCTCAGCAATGAGCAGTTCTTC. This encodes CASSQALSNEQFF.

The chain joins TRBV6-5 to TRBJ2-7, with D tentatively TRBD1 or TRBD2 (6 bases each). Germline V gene data show CDR1 as MNHEY and CDR2 as SVGAGI. V was shortened by 2 bases and J by 5 bases, with 16 bases between the two germline ends. The CDR3 covers 15 residues. The CDR3 region is CASSYGGMGGDEQYF. CDR3 DNA sequence: TGTGCCAGCAGTTACGGTGGGATGGGGGGCGACGAGCAGTACTTC.

This clonotype has only a few counts. The V and J genes are TRBV11-2 and TRBJ1-1; no reliable D call. Germline V gene lookup returns CDR1 SGHAT and CDR2 FQNNGV. Between the trimmed V and J ends, which lost 8 bases and 3 bases, there was a span of 10 bases. The CDR3 has 12 residues. CDR3 DNA sequence: TGTGCCAGCTTAGGCAGGCACACTGAAGCTTTCTTT. Translated: CASLGRHTEAFF.

This chain uses TRBV12-3 or TRBV12-4 with TRBJ2-1; D uncertain. This CDR3 has 13 residues. V lost 3 bases and J lost 6, with 9 bases in between. In nucleotides, the CDR3 is TGTGCCAGCAGTTTGTGGCTAGGCAATGAGCAGTTCTTC. The encoded protein is CASSLWLGNEQFF.

The chain is built from TRBV9 and TRBJ1-1; perhaps TRBD1 as D (5 bases). CDR1 is SGDLS, CDR2 YYNGEE, per germline. V was clipped by 0 bases and J by 4 bases, with 13 bases between them. This CDR3 has 15 amino acids. CDR3 in amino acids: CASSVAGSGGTEAFF. CDR3 bases: TGTGCCAGCAGCGTAGCAGGGTCAGGCGGCACTGAAGCTTTCTTT.